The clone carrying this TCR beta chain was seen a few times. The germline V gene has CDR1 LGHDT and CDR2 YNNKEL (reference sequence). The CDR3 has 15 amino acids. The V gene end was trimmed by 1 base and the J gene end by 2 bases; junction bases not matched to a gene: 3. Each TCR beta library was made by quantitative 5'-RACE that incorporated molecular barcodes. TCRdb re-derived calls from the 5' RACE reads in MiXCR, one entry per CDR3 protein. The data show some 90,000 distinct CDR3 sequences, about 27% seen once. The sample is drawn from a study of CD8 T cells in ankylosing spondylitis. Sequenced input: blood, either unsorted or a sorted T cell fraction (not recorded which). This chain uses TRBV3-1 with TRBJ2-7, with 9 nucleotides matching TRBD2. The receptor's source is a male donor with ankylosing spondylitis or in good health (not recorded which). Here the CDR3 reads CASSQGASGAYEQYF. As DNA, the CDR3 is TGTGCCAGCAGCCAAGGAGCTAGCGGGGCCTACGAGCAGTACTTC.